The rows below give T cell receptor beta chains drawn from one sample of a study of T cell responses to AZD1222 COVID-19 vaccine. Libraries were prepared by immunoSEQ multiplex PCR; TCRdb keeps only in-frame clonotypes and omits some of them. This table holds roughly 130,000 clones, 80% to 90% found once. The specimen comprised peripheral blood, sampled on day 0 of AZD1222 vaccination. All receptors come from an adult in good health. The CDR3 runs from the conserved cysteine through the conserved F or W. Size tells how often a clone was seen (once, few, many) or the class of an expanded clone, and some rows leave it out.

.	TRBV27	TRBJ1-2	CASSFGGTANGYTF
.	TRBV28	TRBJ2-1	CASTTSRGSYNEQFF
.	TRBV6-6	TRBJ1-6	CASSPPGTLTPQNSPLHF
.	TRBV3-1/TRBV3-2	TRBJ2-7	CASSQTPAGTGPYEQYF
.	TRBV4-3	TRBJ1-6	CASSQVPGGGSNSPLHF
.	TRBV6-5	TRBJ1-2	CASSYSSSLYYTF
.	TRBV5-1	TRBJ2-7	CASRSDSYEQYF
.	TRBV28	TRBJ2-7	CASSFLQGTTYEQYF
once	TRBV10-3	TRBJ1-2	CASNREGYGYTF
.	TRBV7-9	TRBJ1-4	CASSLDGTGDEKLFF
.	TRBV23-1	TRBJ1-5	CASSHHPYRGPHQPQHF
.	TRBV7-2	TRBJ2-5	CASSFLWGRYQETQYF
.	TRBV6-5	TRBJ2-7	CASSYGGKQYF
once	TRBV5-1	TRBJ2-5	CASLNQGGETQYF
.	TRBV7-6	TRBJ2-2	CAIPLDTDIDTGELFF
.	TRBV6-1	TRBJ2-7	CASSEGTGVHEQYF